The rows below give T cell receptor beta chains drawn from one sample of a study of T cell repertoires in cytomegalovirus infection. Their antigen targets remain unknown. TCRdb used MiXCR to reprocess the reads, holding one entry per CDR3 protein. The data contain under 30,000 distinct CDR3 sequences, about 23% of them singletons. The specimen was CD8+ T cells from cultured PBMCs, collected from culture after CMV antigen stimulation. Receptors were obtained from a human donor in good health (CMV status not recorded). Some clones in this sample may be carry-over from other donors' samples. The CDR3 runs from the conserved cysteine through the conserved F or W. The order of the fields is clone size, D gene, J gene, V gene, CDR3 protein, CDR3 DNA. D genes are given only for firm matches. Size is omitted from some rows. Given values are once, few, many or a class for expanded clones.

clone size: once
D gene: .
J gene: TRBJ1-1
V gene: TRBV5-1
CDR3 protein: CASSLGGGPPEAFF
CDR3 DNA: TGCGCCAGCAGCTTGGGAGGCGGACCCCCTGAAGCTTTCTTT

clone size: many
D gene: TRBD1
J gene: TRBJ2-5
V gene: TRBV23-1
CDR3 protein: CASSQPGQGRQTQYF
CDR3 DNA: TGCGCCAGCAGTCAACCGGGACAGGGGAGACAGACCCAGTACTTC

clone size: .
D gene: .
J gene: TRBJ2-1
V gene: TRBV18
CDR3 protein: CASSPYWGEVNEQFF
CDR3 DNA: TGTGCCAGCTCACCCTACTGGGGGGAGGTCAATGAGCAGTTCTTC

clone size: many
D gene: TRBD1
J gene: TRBJ2-7
V gene: TRBV7-2
CDR3 protein: CASSSLIATDRDGYEQYF
CDR3 DNA: TGTGCCAGCAGCTCCCTCATCGCCACGGACAGGGACGGTTACGAGCAGTACTTC

clone size: many
D gene: .
J gene: TRBJ1-1
V gene: TRBV12-3/TRBV12-4
CDR3 protein: CASSLGGGTEAFF
CDR3 DNA: TGTGCCAGCAGTTTAGGGGGAGGCACTGAAGCTTTCTTT

clone size: many
D gene: .
J gene: TRBJ2-1
V gene: TRBV7-9
CDR3 protein: CASSLMGGPPSYNEQFF
CDR3 DNA: TGTGCCAGCAGCTTAATGGGGGGACCACCATCCTACAATGAGCAGTTCTTC

clone size: many
D gene: .
J gene: TRBJ1-1
V gene: TRBV6-5
CDR3 protein: CASSYSGAGFTEAFF
CDR3 DNA: TGTGCCAGCAGTTACTCAGGGGCAGGGTTTACTGAAGCTTTCTTT

clone size: many
D gene: .
J gene: TRBJ2-1
V gene: TRBV4-1
CDR3 protein: CASSQGGTLYNEQFF
CDR3 DNA: TGCGCCAGCAGCCAAGGGGGGACCCTCTACAATGAGCAGTTCTTC

clone size: .
D gene: TRBD1
J gene: TRBJ2-7
V gene: TRBV6-2/TRBV6-3
CDR3 protein: CASSSWTGDSYEQYF
CDR3 DNA: TGTGCCAGCAGTTCCTGGACAGGGGACTCCTACGAGCAGTACTTC

clone size: many
D gene: .
J gene: TRBJ2-3
V gene: TRBV6-2/TRBV6-3
CDR3 protein: CASSYLSRGTSTDTQYF
CDR3 DNA: TGTGCCAGCAGTTATTTATCTCGGGGGACTAGCACAGATACGCAGTATTTT